The 8 T cell receptor beta chains reported below all come from one sample, sequenced in a study of cytomegalovirus exposure and HLA in healthy donors. It was with 60 Vbeta and 13 Jbeta primers that the PCR ran. TCRdb's copy holds only in-frame clones and misses some; the assay was immunoSEQ multiplex PCR. Here the sample table reports just over 50,000 clones. Sequenced sample: PBMCs. These receptor sequences come from a woman in her sixties or seventies in good health and CMV-seropositive.

V gene TRBV25-1 combines with J gene TRBJ1-1; maybe TRBD1 (5 bases). The CDR3 covers 14 residues. The germline CDR1 and CDR2 sequences are MGHDK and SYGVNS. The V gene lost 1 base and the J gene lost 4 bases, with 10 bases spanning the gap. CDR3 sequence (DNA): TGTGCCAGCAGTGAATGGGGGGTGGCCACTGAAGCTTTCTTT. Encoded protein: CASSEWGVATEAFF.

This rearrangement joins TRBV2 to TRBJ2-7, with TRBD1 matching 7 bases. The CDR3 totals 15 residues. Germline CDR1 is SNHLY and CDR2 is FYNNEI. V lost 7 bases, J lost 0 bases, and 9 bases stayed unmatched. This chain's CDR3 is CASTLGQRYSYEQYF. The CDR3 DNA reads as TGTGCCAGCACCCTGGGACAGCGATACTCCTACGAGCAGTACTTC. The full variable domain, rest sourced from reference TRBV2 and TRBJ2-7, is EPEVTQTPSHQVTQMGQEVILRCVPISNHLYFYWYRQILGQKVEFLVSFYNNEISEKSEIFDDQFSVERPDGSNFTLKIRSTKLEDSAMYFCASTLGQRYSYEQYFGPGTRLTVT.

The chain joins TRBV11-2 to TRBJ2-7; maybe TRBD2 (5 bases). The germline V and J ends were trimmed by 5 bases and 2 bases, with 13 bases remaining between them. CDR3 size: 14 residues. Germline CDR1 SGHAT, CDR2 FQNNGV. The CDR3 coding sequence is TGTGCCAGCAGCCTAACCGCCGGGGCCTACGAGCAGTACTTC. This codes for CASSLTAGAYEQYF. Based on the CDR3 plus reference TRBV11-2 and TRBJ2-7, the full variable domain is EAGVAQSPRYKIIEKRQSVAFWCNPISGHATLYWYQQILGQGPKLLIQFQNNGVVDDSQLPKDRFSAERLKGVDSTLKIQPAKLEDSAVYLCASSLTAGAYEQYFGPGTRLTVT.

The chain combines TRBV18 with TRBJ2-5, with 11 bases lining up with TRBD2. The CDR3 runs 15 residues. The J segment lost 1 base and the V segment lost 3 bases, leaving 1 base of the junction unmatched. Germline assignment: CDR1 KGHSH and CDR2 LQKENI. In DNA, the CDR3 is TGTGCCAGCTCACCGACTAGCGGGACCCAAGAGACCCAGTACTTC. Translated: CASSPTSGTQETQYF.

The V gene is TRBV19, the J gene TRBJ2-7; 11 bases align to TRBD2. The V segment lost 3 bases and the J segment 0 bases; nucleotides outside the gene matches: 1. The CDR3 has 15 amino acids. Per the germline V gene, CDR1 is LNHDA and CDR2 is SQIVND (reference sequence). The CDR3 is CASSIGTSGSYEQYF. The DNA of the CDR3 is TGTGCCAGTAGTATTGGGACTAGCGGCTCCTACGAGCAGTACTTC.

This chain links TRBV9 with TRBJ2-3; 12 nucleotides match TRBD2. The CDR3 is 18 residues long. V trimming: 3 bases; J trimming: 0 bases; junction bases outside the gene matches: 8. Germline V gives CDR1 SGDLS, CDR2 YYNGEE. The CDR3 DNA sequence: TGTGCCAGCAGCGCCCGGACTAGCGGGGAGTATAGCACAGATACGCAGTATTTT. Translated: CASSARTSGEYSTDTQYF.

The chain couples TRBV27 to TRBJ1-5; the match to TRBD1 covers 9 bases. The CDR3 has 15 amino acids. Germline V gene data show CDR1 as MNHEY and CDR2 as SMNVEV (reference sequence). J was trimmed by 7 bases and V by 2 bases; bases with no gene match: 6. CDR3 residues: CASSLEGTGPQPQHF. The CDR3 DNA is TGTGCCAGCAGTTTAGAGGGGACAGGGCCCCAGCCCCAGCATTTT.

Points on this clone: Germline and junction disagree at one end, which may indicate a read error. The CDR3 region has the DNA TGTGCTAGCAGCTTAGGGACAGGGGTCACCGGGGAGCTGTTTTTT. It yields the protein CASSLGTGVTGELFF. This chain connects TRBV7-7 to TRBJ2-2; 10 positions match TRBD1. The CDR3 runs 15 residues. Germline CDR1 reads SSHAT; CDR2 reads FNYEAQ (reference sequence).